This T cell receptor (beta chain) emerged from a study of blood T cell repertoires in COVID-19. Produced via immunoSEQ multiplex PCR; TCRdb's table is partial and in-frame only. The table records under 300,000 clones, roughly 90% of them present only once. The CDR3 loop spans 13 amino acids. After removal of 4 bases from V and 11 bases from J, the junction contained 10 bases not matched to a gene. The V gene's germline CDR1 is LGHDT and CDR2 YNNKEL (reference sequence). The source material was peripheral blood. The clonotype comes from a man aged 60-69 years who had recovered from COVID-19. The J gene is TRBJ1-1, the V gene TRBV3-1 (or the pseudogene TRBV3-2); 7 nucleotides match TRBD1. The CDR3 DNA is TGTGCCAGCAGCCCTCGGACAGGTGGGACGGCTTTCTTT. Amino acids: CASSPRTGGTAFF.